The rows below give T cell receptor beta chains drawn from one sample of a study of regulatory T cells in long-lasting Graves disease. TCRdb independently ran MiXCR on the multiplex PCR reads; one entry per CDR3 protein. The sample carries a few hundred thousand distinct CDR3 sequences, roughly a fifth recorded once. Specimen: peripheral blood mononuclear cells (PBMCs), collected when the disease was refractory, from a patient treated with antithyroid drugs. Every receptor here comes from a female donor with Graves disease. Each CDR3 is given with its conserved first and last residue. D genes are given only for firm matches. The size field is filled for only some rows; it gives once, few, many or a size class.

many	-	TRBV2	TRBJ2-7	CASWASFSYEQYF	TGTGCCAGCTGGGCTTCTTTCTCCTACGAGCAGTACTTC
-	-	TRBV6-2/TRBV6-3	TRBJ1-1	CAGSRGLNTEAFF	TGTGCCGGCAGTCGAGGATTGAACACTGAAGCTTTCTTT
-	-	TRBV5-1	TRBJ2-5	CASDTGWAAETQYF	TGCGCCAGCGATACAGGTTGGGCGGCGGAGACCCAGTACTTC
-	TRBD2	TRBV3-1	TRBJ2-2	CASSPPAAGGTGELLF	TGTGCCAGCAGCCCACCCGCGGCGGGAGGGACCGGGGAGCTGCTTTTT
few	TRBD1	TRBV28	TRBJ2-7	CASRYPGQGRSYEQYF	TGTGCCAGCAGATACCCTGGACAGGGTAGGTCCTACGAGCAGTACTTC
many	-	TRBV10-3	TRBJ2-7	CAVSGLRGVDEQYF	TGTGCCGTTAGCGGTCTTCGGGGAGTCGACGAGCAGTACTTC
few	-	TRBV4-1	TRBJ1-5	CASSHPGRQPQHF	TGCGCCAGCAGCCATCCAGGGCGGCAGCCCCAGCATTTT
-	-	TRBV2	TRBJ2-1	CASDLSNEQFF	TGTGCCAGCGATTTATCCAATGAGCAGTTCTTC
-	TRBD1	TRBV20-1	TRBJ1-1	CSARGLRQGAMNTEAFF	TGCAGTGCTAGAGGTCTGCGGCAGGGGGCTATGAACACTGAAGCTTTCTTT
many	-	TRBV20-1	TRBJ1-1	CSAPPPGQTEAFF	TGCAGTGCTCCACCCCCAGGGCAAACTGAAGCTTTCTTT
-	TRBD1	TRBV24-1	TRBJ1-2	CASPGGYGYTF	TGTGCCAGTCCAGGGGGCTATGGCTACACCTTC
many	TRBD1	TRBV28	TRBJ1-4	CASSSRQGNEKLFF	TGTGCCAGCAGTTCTCGACAGGGAAATGAAAAACTGTTTTTT
many	TRBD2	TRBV5-1	TRBJ2-2	CASSLGFSGRADTGELFF	TGCGCCAGCAGCTTGGGGTTTAGCGGGAGAGCTGACACCGGGGAGCTGTTTTTT